A single sample is the source of the 26 T cell receptor beta chains below, sequenced in a study of blood T cell repertoires in COVID-19. Profiled with immunoSEQ multiplex PCR; TCRdb holds only in-frame clones, not every one. The table includes around 280,000 clones, 89% detected once. The material sequenced was PBMCs or T cells enriched from blood (not recorded which). The receptor set was obtained from a woman aged 40-49 years who had recovered from COVID-19.

The chain combines TRBV14 with TRBJ1-2, with a weak D call TRBD1 (5 bases). The germline V gene has CDR1 SGHDN and CDR2 FVKESK. The CDR3 loop spans 15 amino acids. V was shortened by 4 bases and J by 4 bases, with 16 bases between the two germline ends. CDR3 protein: CASSPTSGVIYGYTF. The CDR3 DNA reads TGTGCCAGCAGCCCGACATCGGGGGTCATCTATGGCTACACCTTC.

The gene calls are TRBV5-8 and TRBJ1-4; D possibly corresponds to TRBD1 (5 bases). The V gene lost 0 bases and the J gene lost 4 bases, with 10 bases spanning the gap. This CDR3 is built from 15 residues. Looked up from germline, CDR1 is SGHTS and CDR2 is YDEGEE. Here the CDR3 DNA reads TGTGCCAGCAGCTTGGGGACAAGTCATAATGAAAAACTGTTTTTT. Protein product: CASSLGTSHNEKLFF.

This clone was seen once. The gene calls are TRBV27 and TRBJ2-5, with TRBD1 matching over 10 bases. The CDR3 runs to 15 residues. In germline, CDR1 is MNHEY, CDR2 SMNVEV (reference sequence). V was clipped by 8 bases and J by 5 bases; unmatched bases: 11. This CDR3 is CASSRAGTGVETQYF. The CDR3 DNA follows: TGTGCCAGCTCCCGGGCAGGGACAGGGGTTGAGACCCAGTACTTC.

J is TRBJ2-2 and V is TRBV5-1, with 8 bases lining up with TRBD2. The trim removed 6 bases at V and 1 base at J, leaving 2 bases unmatched. The CDR3 spans 14 residues. Germline assignment: CDR1 SGHRS and CDR2 YFSETQ. The DNA for the CDR3 is TGCGCCAGCACCCGGGGGGGGAACACCGGGGAGCTGTTTTTT. It specifies CASTRGGNTGELFF.

The V and J genes are TRBV6-5 and TRBJ1-3, with D uncertain. The CDR3 covers 14 residues. V was trimmed by 5 bases and J by 2 bases, leaving 10 bases between them. CDR1 is MNHEY and CDR2 is SVGAGI in the germline V gene. The chain's CDR3 is CASSPTRAGNTIYF. The CDR3, as DNA: TGTGCCAGCAGTCCCACGCGGGCTGGAAACACCATATATTTT.

The chain combines TRBV27 with TRBJ1-1, with D tentatively TRBD1 (5 bases). Germline CDR1 and CDR2: MNHEY and SMNVEV (reference sequence). V was pared by 8 bases and J by 4 bases, with 14 bases between. The CDR3 runs to 13 residues. The CDR3 sequence: CASSGQRGTEAFF. CDR3 nucleotides: TGTGCCAGCTCGGGGCAGCGGGGCACTGAAGCTTTCTTT.

V gene TRBV6-2 or TRBV6-3 combines with J gene TRBJ2-1; a weak D match, TRBD1 (6 bases). Germline CDR1 MNHEY, CDR2 SVGEGT. The ends were cut back, 2 bases at V and 4 bases at J, with 15 bases in the middle. There are 16 residues in the CDR3. The CDR3 protein is CASSYHGQRPYNEQFF. DNA for the CDR3: TGTGCCAGCAGTTACCACGGACAGCGTCCGTACAATGAGCAGTTCTTC.

This clone was seen only once. This rearrangement joins TRBV12-3 or TRBV12-4 to TRBJ1-2, with a weak D call TRBD1 (5 bases). The CDR3 has 11 residues. V lost 8 bases to trimming and J lost 3 bases, with 7 bases between them. The CDR3 sequence: CASVQDYGYTF. The CDR3 DNA reads as TGTGCCAGCGTACAGGACTATGGCTACACCTTC.

The rearrangement joins TRBV5-8 to TRBJ1-2; D gene ambiguous. V was cut by 4 bases and J by 8 bases, with 15 bases left in between. Germline CDR1 reads SGHTS; CDR2 reads YDEGEE. The CDR3 consists of 13 residues. In DNA form, the CDR3 reads TGTGCCAGCAGCCGGGGAGCTTCCCGAGGCTACACCTTC. Its protein product is CASSRGASRGYTF.

This chain connects TRBV30 to TRBJ2-3; 7 bases agree with TRBD1. The length of the CDR3 is 13 residues. In germline, CDR1 is GTSNPN, CDR2 SVGIG (reference sequence). J was trimmed by 2 bases and V by 4 bases; bases with no gene match: 3. The CDR3 nucleotides are TGTGCCTGGAACAGGGGCGACACAGATACGCAGTATTTT. It encodes CAWNRGDTDTQYF.

The V call is TRBV19, the J call TRBJ1-1, with D perhaps TRBD1 (5 bases). V lost 5 bases and J lost 1, with 17 bases in between. CDR3 length: 16 amino acids. The germline V gene encodes CDR1 LNHDA and CDR2 SQIVND (reference sequence). CDR3 protein: CASSPELRRGNTEAFF. For the CDR3, the DNA is TGTGCCAGTAGTCCAGAGCTTAGAAGGGGGAACACTGAAGCTTTCTTT.

The chain combines TRBV7-8 with TRBJ2-2; tentatively, D is TRBD1 (5 bases). Germline V lookup: CDR1 SGHVS, CDR2 FQNEAQ. The CDR3 is made up of 16 amino acids. With 1 base removed from V and 2 bases from J, the gap between germline ends came to 11 bases. The CDR3 sequence: CASSLGATANTGELFF. The CDR3 coding sequence is TGTGCCAGCAGCTTAGGGGCGACAGCCAACACCGGGGAGCTGTTTTTT. The complete variable domain, with remaining parts taken from reference TRBV7-8 and TRBJ2-2, reads GAGVSQSPRYKVAKRGQDVALRCDPISGHVSLFWYQQALGQGPEFLTYFQNEAQLDKSGLPSDRFFAERPEGSVSTLKIQRTQQEDSAVYLCASSLGATANTGELFFGEGSRLTVL.

The V and J genes are TRBV9 and TRBJ2-1, with TRBD2 matching over 9 bases. Germline CDR1 reads SGDLS; CDR2 reads YYNGEE. V lost 0 bases, J lost 4 bases, and 5 bases stayed unmatched. The CDR3 length is 16 residues. The CDR3 reads CASSVGSGGHYNEQFF. The CDR3 bases are TGTGCCAGCAGCGTAGGCAGCGGGGGGCATTACAATGAGCAGTTCTTC.

The chain is built from TRBV27 and TRBJ2-2; no definite D call. The V and J ends lost 5 bases and 2 bases respectively, with 3 bases between them. The CDR3 consists of 12 residues. CDR1 MNHEY and CDR2 SMNVEV come from the germline V gene (reference sequence). DNA of the CDR3: TGTGCCAGCAGTCTAAACACCGGGGAGCTGTTTTTT. Translated: CASSLNTGELFF.

V gene TRBV5-1 combines with J gene TRBJ1-1, with TRBD1 matching over 7 bases. V shed 0 bases and J 7 bases; nucleotides not matched to a gene: 3. The CDR3 covers 13 residues. Germline V lookup: CDR1 SGHRS, CDR2 YFSETQ. CDR3 protein: CASSLGQGDEAFF. The CDR3, as DNA: TGCGCCAGCAGCTTGGGACAGGGAGATGAAGCTTTCTTT.

V is TRBV3-1 (or the pseudogene TRBV3-2) and J is TRBJ2-7; D perhaps matches TRBD1 (5 bases). Looked up from germline, CDR1 is LGHDT and CDR2 is YNNKEL (reference sequence). CDR3 length: 13 amino acids. V was cut by 4 bases and J by 5 bases, with 12 bases left in between. CDR3 in amino acids: CASSLRTPHEQYF. The CDR3 coding sequence is TGTGCCAGCAGCCTCCGGACACCACACGAGCAGTACTTC.

The CDR3 DNA reads TGTGCTAGTGGTTTGTTGCAGTATGGCTACACCTTC. Its protein product is CASGLLQYGYTF. The chain combines TRBV12-5 with TRBJ1-2; D not certain. V lost 2 bases and J lost 5, with 6 bases in between. Germline lookup yields CDR1 LGHNT and CDR2 FRNRAP. This CDR3 region has 12 residues.

V is TRBV28 and J is TRBJ1-5; no clear D gene. V lost 0 bases, J lost 2 bases, and 14 bases lay in between. The CDR3 is 17 amino acids. Looked up from germline, CDR1 is MDHEN and CDR2 is SYDVKM. The CDR3 DNA reads TGTGCCAGCAGTTTATGGAATCCCGACGGAGGCAATCAGCCCCAGCATTTT. It translates to CASSLWNPDGGNQPQHF. Supplemented by reference TRBV28 and TRBJ1-5, the full variable domain reads DVKVTQSSRYLVKRTGEKVFLECVQDMDHENMFWYRQDPGLGLRLIYFSYDVKMKEKGDIPEGYSVSREKKERFSLILESASTNQTSMYLCASSLWNPDGGNQPQHFGDGTRLSIL.

The chain uses TRBV6-5 and TRBJ1-5; possibly TRBD1 for D (5 bases). The V gene lost 6 bases and the J gene lost 7 bases, with 16 bases spanning the gap. Germline-derived CDR1 and CDR2 are MNHEY and SVGAGI. The CDR3 loop spans 14 amino acids. The CDR3 sequence: CASRGTEGNQPQHF. CDR3 DNA sequence: TGTGCCAGCAGGGGGACTGAGGGTAACCAGCCCCAGCATTTT.

The CDR3 here is CASSSPRDRGRNEQFF. In nucleotides, the CDR3 is TGTGCCAGCAGCTCGCCCCGGGACAGGGGTAGGAATGAGCAGTTCTTC. The gene calls are TRBV11-2 and TRBJ2-1, with TRBD1 matching 10 bases. The CDR3 extends over 16 amino acids. Germline CDR1 SGHAT, CDR2 FQNNGV. J gave up 7 bases and V 4 bases, and 10 bases lay outside the gene matches.

The chain employs TRBV25-1 and TRBJ1-2; TRBD1 is a possible D gene (5 bases). CDR1 and CDR2 (germline): MGHDK, SYGVNS. The CDR3 covers 11 residues. The V end lost 6 bases, the J end lost 8 bases, and 10 bases lay between the germline ends. CDR3 sequence reads: CASRSGDGYTF. CDR3 nucleotide sequence: TGTGCCAGCAGATCGGGGGACGGCTACACCTTC.

This clone has a handful of counts. CDR3 protein: CASSSLAGGHAAADTQYF. The DNA for the CDR3 is TGCGCCAGCAGCTCACTAGCGGGGGGGCATGCGGCGGCAGATACGCAGTATTTT. The chain combines TRBV5-1 with TRBJ2-3; 13 positions agree with TRBD2. The CDR3 is 18 amino acids. Trimming cost V 3 bases and J 4 bases; bases outside gene matches: 11. Per the germline V gene, CDR1 is SGHRS and CDR2 is YFSETQ. The complete variable domain, with remaining parts taken from reference TRBV5-1 and TRBJ2-3, reads KAGVTQTPRYLIKTRGQQVTLSCSPISGHRSVSWYQQTPGQGLQFLFEYFSETQRNKGNFPGRFSGRQFSNSRSEMNVSTLELGDSALYLCASSSLAGGHAAADTQYFGPGTRLTVL.

This chain links TRBV24-1 with TRBJ2-1; 10 bases match TRBD1. J lost 3 bases, V lost 6 bases, and 4 bases had no gene match. Germline assignment: CDR1 KGHDR and CDR2 SFDVKD. CDR3 size: 15 residues. In nucleotides, the CDR3 is TGTGCCACCAGTTCGGGACAGGGGTACTACAATGAGCAGTTCTTC. This gives the protein CATSSGQGYYNEQFF.

The CDR3 DNA is TGTGCCAGCAGCCCGGTCGGCGGGATCATCCATGGCTACACCTTC. Amino acids: CASSPVGGIIHGYTF. This chain connects TRBV14 to TRBJ1-2, with D uncertain. The CDR3 spans 15 residues. Looked up from germline, CDR1 is SGHDN and CDR2 is FVKESK. The V gene lost 4 bases and the J gene lost 6 bases, with 18 bases spanning the gap.

This clone has just one count. The chain uses TRBV29-1 and TRBJ2-5; D may be TRBD1 (5 bases). The length of the CDR3 is 15 residues. Germline assignment: CDR1 SQVTM and CDR2 ANQGSEA. V was cut by 4 bases and J by 4 bases, with 19 bases left in between. CDR3 DNA: TGCAGCGTTGGTTCATTTGCAGGGAATCGAGAGACCCAGTACTTC. Residues: CSVGSFAGNRETQYF.

The gene calls are TRBV6-6 and TRBJ2-7; D is perhaps TRBD2 (5 bases). Germline V lookup: CDR1 MNHNY, CDR2 SVGAGI (reference sequence). The CDR3 runs to 15 residues. The V gene lost 4 bases and the J gene lost 3 bases, with 16 bases spanning the gap. Here the CDR3 DNA reads TGTGCCAGCAGTTCCCGGAGCGGAGAAAGCTACGAGCAGTACTTC. Translation gives CASSSRSGESYEQYF.